Below, 28 T cell receptor beta chains from the same sample are listed, as sequenced in a study of beta chain features in type 1 diabetes. Every bit of the isolated RNA underwent reverse transcription, so sequencing read expressed TCRB transcripts. Sequencing used immunoSEQ multiplex PCR; TCRdb keeps in-frame clones, though not all of them. The table includes about 68,000 clones, 45% to 50% detected once. Study-wide results and caveats: Shorter TCRB CDR3s, moderately but significantly so, marked every one of the four CD4+ subsets in Type 1 diabetes patients.

Their antigen targets remain unknown. Sample: central memory CD4+ T cells from blood. These receptors all come from a man aged 25-40 years with type 1 diabetes.

This chain connects TRBV25-1 to TRBJ2-3, with no clear D. With 4 bases removed from V and 1 base from J, the gap between germline ends came to 9 bases. The CDR3 totals 14 residues. CDR1 and CDR2 from the germline V gene are MGHDK and SYGVNS. CDR3 loop: CASSGNRGTDTQYF. CDR3 DNA: TGTGCCAGCAGTGGGAACCGGGGCACAGATACGCAGTATTTT.

The chain joins TRBV19 to TRBJ2-7, with 10 positions matching TRBD1. The CDR3 covers 13 residues. The J segment lost 13 bases and the V segment lost 5 bases, leaving 11 bases of the junction unmatched. The V gene's germline CDR1 is LNHDA and CDR2 SQIVND (reference sequence). The CDR3 protein is CASSPRDRGRLYF. CDR3 nucleotide sequence: TGTGCCAGTAGTCCCCGGGACAGGGGACGTTTATACTTC.

This clone occurred a few times. V is TRBV5-5 and J is TRBJ1-4; maybe TRBD1 (6 bases). Germline V CDR1 and CDR2: SGHKS, YYEKEE (reference sequence). The CDR3 is made up of 15 amino acids. V lost 4 bases and J lost 6, with 16 bases in between. This CDR3 reads CASSQDSFPDEKLFF. As DNA, the CDR3 is TGTGCCAGCAGCCAGGACAGCTTCCCTGATGAAAAACTGTTTTTT.

This rearrangement joins TRBV19 to TRBJ1-1, with D possibly TRBD1 on 5 matching bases. Per germline, CDR1 LNHDA and CDR2 SQIVND (reference sequence). Trimming cost V 2 bases and J 1 base, with 8 bases left between them. The CDR3 runs to 14 residues. This chain's CDR3 is CASSIRGGNTEAFF. The CDR3 DNA reads as TGTGCCAGTAGTATAAGGGGCGGGAACACTGAAGCTTTCTTT.

The chain couples TRBV5-1 to TRBJ2-7; D possibly corresponds to TRBD2 (5 bases). V lost 4 bases, J lost 3 bases, and 14 bases lay in between. The CDR3 length is 14 residues. Germline lookup yields CDR1 SGHRS and CDR2 YFSETQ. This CDR3 reads CASSLRVSNYEQYF. DNA of the CDR3: TGCGCCAGCAGCCTGAGGGTCTCGAACTACGAGCAGTACTTC.

The V gene is TRBV30, the J gene TRBJ2-7; perhaps TRBD2 as D (6 bases). The CDR3 covers 13 residues. V was trimmed by 8 bases and J by 2 bases, leaving 16 bases between them. From germline, CDR1 is GTSNPN and CDR2 SVGIG (reference sequence). The CDR3 DNA reads TGTGCCGGGATTCAGGACTACGCCTACGAGCAGTACTTC. Translated: CAGIQDYAYEQYF.

The table lists this clone with a few counts. The V and J genes are TRBV29-1 and TRBJ2-1; TRBD1 matches 7 bases. The V gene end was trimmed by 1 base and the J gene end by 3 bases; junction bases not matched to a gene: 6. CDR3 length: 15 amino acids. CDR1 and CDR2 (germline): SQVTM, ANQGSEA. CDR3 bases: TGCAGCGTTGAAGGGGGACAGAACATCTACAATGAGCAGTTCTTC. It codes for CSVEGGQNIYNEQFF.

This sequence joins TRBV5-6 and TRBJ2-1, with 9 bases that match TRBD2. Looked up from germline, CDR1 is SGHDT and CDR2 is YYEEEE. This CDR3 contains 15 residues. The ends lost 3 bases at V and 4 bases at J; junction bases unmatched: 5. CDR3 loop: CASSSLAGKYNEQFF. The DNA of the CDR3 is TGTGCCAGCAGCTCCCTAGCGGGGAAATACAATGAGCAGTTCTTC.

This clone appeared a few times. V and J are TRBV6-1 and TRBJ2-1; 7 positions match TRBD1. The germline V gene has CDR1 MNHNS and CDR2 SASEGT. This CDR3 comprises 14 residues. V lost 5 bases and J lost 2; bases outside the gene matches: 3. The CDR3, as DNA: TGTGCCAGCAGTTCAAGGGGGCCCTACAATGAGCAGTTCTTC. It specifies CASSSRGPYNEQFF.

This clone appeared a few times. The rearrangement links TRBV6-5 to TRBJ2-1; D might be TRBD2 (7 bases). This CDR3 comprises 15 residues. Germline CDR1 is MNHEY and CDR2 is SVGAGI. V was clipped by 5 bases and J by 6 bases, with 17 bases between them. In nucleotides, the CDR3 is TGTGCCAGCAGTCACACACAGGGCGGGAGCAATGAGCAGTTCTTC. It translates to CASSHTQGGSNEQFF.

The rearrangement links TRBV6-4 to TRBJ2-1; D uncertain. CDR1 is MRHNA, CDR2 SNTAGT, per germline. V lost 2 bases and J lost 8, with 10 bases in between. The CDR3 is 13 amino acids. This chain's CDR3 is CASSDAYPHEQFF. For the CDR3, the DNA is TGTGCCAGCAGTGACGCCTATCCGCATGAGCAGTTCTTC.

This chain connects TRBV7-2 to TRBJ1-2; D unclear. The CDR3 has 15 amino acids. Trimming left V 5 bases short and J 0 bases short, with 13 bases between. CDR1 SGHTA and CDR2 FQGNSA come from the germline V gene. The CDR3 nucleotides read TGTGCCAGCAGCCACGTGGTGCCAGCTAACTATGGCTACACCTTC. This translates into CASSHVVPANYGYTF.

This clone occurred a few times. This sequence joins TRBV5-1 and TRBJ2-3; 9 nucleotides match TRBD1. Germline CDR1 is SGHRS and CDR2 is YFSETQ. Trimming removed 4 bases from V and 3 bases from J; junction bases left unmatched: 6. The CDR3 has 15 amino acids. CDR3 sequence reads: CASSTEQGATDTQYF. In nucleotides, the CDR3 is TGCGCCAGCAGCACAGAACAGGGGGCAACAGATACGCAGTATTTT.

This clone appeared a few times. The chain employs TRBV12-5 and TRBJ2-3; tentatively, D is TRBD2 (6 bases). V was pared by 5 bases and J by 0 bases, with 9 bases between. The CDR3 loop spans 14 amino acids. Germline assignment: CDR1 LGHNT and CDR2 FRNRAP. CDR3 nucleotides: TGTGCTAGTGGTATGGGGACTAGCACAGATACGCAGTATTTT. This encodes CASGMGTSTDTQYF. Filled out from reference TRBV12-5 and TRBJ2-3, the complete variable domain reads DARVTQTPRHKVTEMGQEVTMRCQPILGHNTVFWYRQTMMQGLELLAYFRNRAPLDDSGMPKDRFSAEMPDATLATLKIQPSEPRDSAVYFCASGMGTSTDTQYFGPGTRLTVL.

This clone was counted a few times. The chain has TRBV19 and TRBJ2-1; TRBD2 aligns across 9 bases. CDR3 length equals 14 residues. With V trimmed by 5 bases and J by 9 bases, 8 bases remained unmatched. Germline V gives CDR1 LNHDA, CDR2 SQIVND (reference sequence). The CDR3 reads CASSVLAGPGEQFF. The CDR3, as DNA: TGTGCCAGTAGTGTCCTAGCGGGGCCGGGTGAGCAGTTCTTC. Variable domain in full (rest from reference TRBV19 and TRBJ2-1): DGGITQSPKYLFRKEGQNVTLSCEQNLNHDAMYWYRQDPGQGLRLIYYSQIVNDFQKGDIAEGYSVSREKKESFPLTVTSAQKNPTAFYLCASSVLAGPGEQFFGPGTRLTVL.

The rearrangement joins TRBV29-1 to TRBJ2-3; 10 bases line up with TRBD1. Trimming took 6 bases from V and 0 from J; bases not matched to a gene: 9. The CDR3 totals 16 residues. Germline loops: CDR1 SQVTM, CDR2 ANQGSEA. CDR3 residues: CSVRGRDRGSTDTQYF. CDR3 coding DNA: TGCAGCGTAAGGGGGCGGGACAGGGGTAGCACAGATACGCAGTATTTT.

This clone was recorded a few times. CDR3 nucleotides: TGTGCCAGTAGTCCGGAGGGCACCTACTATGGCTACACCTTC. This codes for CASSPEGTYYGYTF. This chain connects TRBV19 to TRBJ1-2; the D is unclear. The CDR3 is 14 amino acids. The V gene lost 5 bases and the J gene lost 3 bases, with 13 bases spanning the gap. Looked up from germline, CDR1 is LNHDA and CDR2 is SQIVND (reference sequence).

This clone was counted only a few times. The chain employs TRBV6-6 and TRBJ2-2, with 11 bases matching TRBD2. J was trimmed by 2 bases and V by 7 bases; bases with no gene match: 3. CDR1 is MNHNY, CDR2 SVGAGI, per germline (reference sequence). The CDR3 loop spans 15 amino acids. The CDR3 spells CASMGLAENTGELFF. CDR3 nucleotide sequence: TGTGCCAGCATGGGACTAGCGGAAAACACCGGGGAGCTGTTTTTT.

The V and J genes are TRBV2 and TRBJ2-4; D possibly corresponds to TRBD2 (7 bases). The CDR3 runs to 14 residues. V was trimmed by 3 bases and J by 7 bases, leaving 13 bases between them. The germline V gene has CDR1 SNHLY and CDR2 FYNNEI. The CDR3 region has the DNA TGTGCCAGCAGTGATGAGGGGGGGAGGAACATTCAGTACTTC. This sequence encodes CASSDEGGRNIQYF.

V usage is TRBV5-8 and J usage is TRBJ2-5; the match to TRBD1 covers 11 bases. Germline V CDR1 and CDR2: SGHTS, YDEGEE. This CDR3 contains 15 residues. V gave up 6 bases and J gave up 7 bases; unmatched junction bases: 11. DNA of the CDR3: TGTGCCAGCACCCTCGGGGACAGGGGGAGTGGGACCCAGTACTTC. This translates into CASTLGDRGSGTQYF.

The chain combines TRBV10-2 with TRBJ2-7; TRBD2 matches at 7 bases. Germline trimming cut 3 bases from V and 3 bases from J; bases unmatched to any gene: 8. CDR3 length equals 15 residues. Germline CDR1 WSHSY, CDR2 SAAADI. Here the CDR3 DNA reads TGCGCCAGCAGTGACGGGAGGACCGCGAACTACGAGCAGTACTTC. Its translation: CASSDGRTANYEQYF.

The rearrangement joins TRBV5-1 to TRBJ2-7; 8 bases map to TRBD1. Per the germline V gene, CDR1 is SGHRS and CDR2 is YFSETQ. The V segment lost 2 bases and the J segment 2 bases; nucleotides outside the gene matches: 3. The CDR3 is 14 residues long. The CDR3 protein is CASSFDRGTYEQYF. CDR3 coding DNA: TGCGCCAGCAGCTTTGACAGGGGAACCTACGAGCAGTACTTC.

V usage is TRBV11-2 and J usage is TRBJ2-7; 10 bases map to TRBD1. The CDR3 contains 18 residues. In germline, CDR1 is SGHAT, CDR2 FQNNGV. V gave up 0 bases and J gave up 2 bases; unmatched junction bases: 10. As DNA, the CDR3 is TGTGCCAGCAGCTTAGACCCGACAGGGGGCCTAAACCCCTACGAGCAGTACTTC. Translation gives CASSLDPTGGLNPYEQYF.

The chain combines TRBV25-1 with TRBJ2-1; tentatively, D is TRBD1 (7 bases). CDR1 and CDR2 from the germline V gene are MGHDK and SYGVNS. V lost 4 bases to trimming and J lost 1 base, with 11 bases between them. This CDR3 has 15 amino acids. CDR3 DNA sequence: TGTGCCAGCAGTGGCGGGACAGCATCCTACAATGAGCAGTTCTTC. The encoded protein is CASSGGTASYNEQFF.

This clone turned up a few times. This sequence joins TRBV18 and TRBJ2-7; the match to TRBD1 covers 12 bases. Germline V lookup: CDR1 KGHSH, CDR2 LQKENI. V lost 6 bases, J lost 7 bases, and 10 bases stayed unmatched. The CDR3 spans 15 residues. The CDR3 DNA follows: TGTGCCAGCTCTCCGACGGGACAGGGGGCTTATGAGCAGTACTTC. It codes for CASSPTGQGAYEQYF. Using reference TRBV18 and TRBJ2-7 for the parts outside the CDR3, the full variable domain is NAGVMQNPRHLVRRRGQEARLRCSPMKGHSHVYWYRQLPEEGLKFMVYLQKENIIDESGMPKERFSAEFPKEGPSILRIQQVVRGDSAAYFCASSPTGQGAYEQYFGPGTRLTVT.

This clone was detected many times. The J gene is TRBJ2-3, the V gene TRBV7-9; no reliable D call. V was trimmed by 5 bases and J by 5 bases, leaving 14 bases between them. The length of the CDR3 is 14 residues. Germline CDR1 and CDR2: SEHNR and FQNEAQ (reference sequence). The CDR3 bases are TGTGCCAGCAGCAGGCACGAACGGGTAGATACGCAGTATTTT. Amino acid sequence: CASSRHERVDTQYF.

V usage is TRBV18 and J usage is TRBJ2-5; perhaps TRBD2 as D (5 bases). V was pared by 0 bases and J by 7 bases, with 6 bases between. Germline V gene sequence: CDR1 KGHSH, CDR2 LQKENI. CDR3 size: 12 residues. The CDR3 is CASSPPGGTQYF. The CDR3 nucleotides read TGTGCCAGCTCACCACCTGGAGGGACCCAGTACTTC.

This clone was detected only once. The V gene is TRBV5-1, the J gene TRBJ1-1, with TRBD1 identical over 9 bases. Losses at the gene ends were 6 bases for V and 7 bases for J; bases not matched to a gene: 10. This CDR3 contains 14 residues. Germline V gives CDR1 SGHRS, CDR2 YFSETQ. CDR3: CASTFTGGGGEAFF. CDR3 nucleotide sequence: TGCGCCAGCACCTTTACAGGGGGCGGGGGTGAAGCTTTCTTT.